One T cell receptor beta chain is described in this entry. Antigen: not known. This entry belongs to a study of T cell responses to AZD1222 COVID-19 vaccine. General study findings and limits: Receipt of two AZD1222 doses was followed by a rise in Spike-specific TCR breadth and depth. Every sample of the repertoires postdated the peak T cell response.

The CDR3 totals 18 residues. The table came from immunoSEQ multiplex PCR; TCRdb's copy has only in-frame clones and leaves some out. The table lists 99,000 or so clones, roughly nine tenths of them singletons. The sequence was obtained from an adult who received the AZD1222 COVID-19 vaccine. The source material was peripheral blood, sampled 28 days after the second AZD1222 dose. J is TRBJ1-3 and V is TRBV21-1; no check of the table's D call, TRBD1, against the DNA was made. TRBV21-1 is labeled a pseudogene. The CDR3 is CASSKRGDSPNSGNTIYF. The CDR3, as DNA: TGTGCCAGCAGCAAAAGGGGCGACAGCCCCAACTCTGGAAACACCATATATTTT.